The 14 T cell receptor beta chains listed next were all sequenced from one sample in a study of prognosis after radiotherapy for stage I lung cancer (dated by TCRdb to about 2021). The data were produced on an Illumina HiSeq 3000. Two rounds of multiplex PCR on genomic DNA were used to amplify the TCR beta CDR3 region. In the first PCR round, primers specific to each TRBV and TRBJ gene were used, and the primer sequences were filed in Chinese patent CN105087789A. TCRdb reran the public reads through fastp at Q25 and MiXCR, keeping productive beta chains. Each entry merges the rows of one CDR3 protein and shows their most common DNA and genes. Here the sample has 38,000 or so distinct CDR3 sequences; approximately 25% occur a single time. The ten biggest clones cover 20% to 30% of the sample. Sequenced material: PBMCs, taken before or after stereotactic body radiation therapy (not recorded which). The origin of the receptors is a donor aged 50 or older with non-small cell lung cancer.

About this clonotype itself: A single base is all that separates this from a far larger clone, so a read error is likely. The chain couples TRBV20-1 to TRBJ1-1; D unresolved. Matching the DNA end better, TRBJ2-1 makes the J call doubtful. Germline-derived CDR1 and CDR2 are DFQATT and SNEGSKA (reference sequence). The CDR3 is 14 residues long. The chain's CDR3 is CSATHHGIYNKQFF. In DNA, the CDR3 is TGCAGTGCTACACACCATGGGATCTACAATAAGCAGTTCTTC.

This clonotype was counted at least ten times. The chain recombines TRBV3-1 with TRBJ1-1, with a possible D match to TRBD1 (5 bases). V was trimmed by 4 bases and J by 7 bases, leaving 16 bases between them. The CDR3 sequence is 14 residues long. From germline, CDR1 is LGHDT and CDR2 YNNKEL (reference sequence). The CDR3 loop reads CASSRLLGQSEAFF. In nucleotides, the CDR3 is TGTGCCAGCAGCCGCCTATTGGGGCAAAGTGAAGCTTTCTTT.

With regard to this clonotype: A much bigger clone sits one base away, suggesting this may be a read error. This chain uses TRBV6-5 with TRBJ2-7; D is unresolved. CDR1 MNHEY and CDR2 SVGAGI come from the germline V gene. This CDR3 comprises 12 residues. The CDR3 coding sequence is TGTTCCAGCAGTTACACGCACTACGAGCAGTACTTC. This codes for CSSSYTHYEQYF.

This clonotype was detected ten times or more. The J gene is TRBJ1-4, the V gene TRBV10-3, with 7 bases lining up with TRBD1. The germline gives CDR1 ENHRY, CDR2 SYGVKD. V lost 6 bases, J lost 8 bases, and 6 bases stayed unmatched. This CDR3 region has 13 residues. CDR3 coding DNA: TGTGCCATCAGCTTCAGGGGGTGGGAAAAACTGTTTTTT. This gives the protein CAISFRGWEKLFF.

The genes are TRBV7-6 and TRBJ2-7; 10 nucleotides agree with TRBD2. Germline lookup yields CDR1 SGHVS and CDR2 FNYEAQ. The CDR3 length is 15 residues. V was clipped by 4 bases and J by 2 bases; unmatched bases: 5. CDR3 in DNA: TGTGCCAGCAGCTATACTAGCGGGGCGACCTACGAGCAGTACTTC. It translates to CASSYTSGATYEQYF.

This clonotype is a singleton in its sample. This chain joins TRBV5-1 and TRBJ2-2; D is undetermined. Germline assignment: CDR1 SGHRS and CDR2 YFSETQ. The CDR3 consists of 15 residues. V was cut by 2 bases and J by 0 bases, with 8 bases left in between. The CDR3 DNA reads as TGCGCCAGCAGCTTAGAGACCACGAACACCGGGGAGCTGTTTTTT. Translation: CASSLETTNTGELFF.

This clonotype has ten or more counts. The gene calls are TRBV20-1 and TRBJ2-3; the D gene is possibly TRBD2 (6 bases). Germline V gene data show CDR1 as DFQATT and CDR2 as SNEGSKA (reference sequence). Trimming shortened V by 6 bases and J by 1 base, and 14 bases separated the two germline ends. The CDR3 spans 14 residues. In nucleotides, the CDR3 is TGCAGTGCGCGGGGAGTATCTGGCACAGATACGCAGTATTTT. It encodes CSARGVSGTDTQYF.

The CDR3 reads CASSLTSPSGGGADTQYF. In nucleotides, the CDR3 is TGTGCCAGCAGCTTAACCTCCCCTAGCGGGGGGGGCGCAGATACGCAGTATTTT. The chain has TRBV7-3 and TRBJ2-3; TRBD2 aligns across 12 bases. This CDR3 is built from 18 residues. V was pared by 0 bases and J by 4 bases, with 8 bases of the junction left unmatched. Germline assignment: CDR1 SGHTA and CDR2 FQGTGA.

This clonotype appeared many times. V and J are TRBV28 and TRBJ2-3; D not resolved. Germline CDR1 is MDHEN and CDR2 is SYDVKM. The CDR3 runs 11 residues. Between the trimmed V and J ends, which lost 7 bases and 8 bases, there was a span of 10 bases. CDR3 sequence: CASTQQATQYF. The DNA of the CDR3 is TGTGCCAGCACCCAGCAGGCTACGCAGTATTTT.

This clonotype showed up many times. The rearrangement uses TRBV9 and TRBJ1-5; TRBD1 matches 8 bases. The CDR3 is 15 amino acids. J was trimmed by 4 bases and V by 4 bases; bases with no gene match: 7. Per germline, CDR1 SGDLS and CDR2 YYNGEE. The CDR3 bases are TGTGCCAGCAGCCTATGGACAGGGTTTAATCAGCCCCAGCATTTT. Its translation: CASSLWTGFNQPQHF.

There are many counts of this clonotype. The chain has TRBV6-1 and TRBJ1-2; tentatively, D is TRBD1 (5 bases). V shed 7 bases and J shed 0 bases, with 18 bases lying between them. Germline lookup yields CDR1 MNHNS and CDR2 SASEGT. There are 16 residues in the CDR3. The CDR3 region has the DNA TGTGCCAGCATATCAAGCTATGTGACAGCTAACTATGGCTACACCTTC. Encoded protein: CASISSYVTANYGYTF.

A remark on this clonotype: A far larger clone is only one base removed, so a read error is likely. The gene calls are TRBV6-2 or TRBV6-3 and TRBJ1-1; the D gene is possibly TRBD1 (6 bases). The CDR3 spans 14 residues. Germline V lookup: CDR1 MNHEY, CDR2 SVGEGT. Trimming cost V 6 bases and J 2 bases, with 13 bases left between them. CDR3 nucleotides: TGTGCCAGCAGGCGACTGGGACACAACACTGAAGCTTTCTTT. The encoded protein is CASRRLGHNTEAFF.

Comment on this clonotype: A much bigger clone sits one base away, suggesting this may be a read error. The rearrangement joins TRBV30 to TRBJ1-1, with D tentatively TRBD1 (5 bases). The CDR3 spans 16 residues. The V end lost 1 base, the J end lost 1 base, and 16 bases lay between the germline ends. Germline-derived CDR1 and CDR2 are GTSNPN and SVGIG (reference sequence). This chain's CDR3 is CAWSATGGKRNTEAFF. In nucleotides, the CDR3 is TGTGCCTGGAGTGCGACCGGGGGAAAACGGAACACTGAAGCTTTCTTT.

In its sample, this clonotype was seen many times. The J gene is TRBJ2-2, the V gene TRBV12-3 or TRBV12-4; 8 nucleotides agree with TRBD2. This CDR3 contains 17 residues. V gave up 8 bases and J gave up 1 base; unmatched junction bases: 12. This CDR3 is CASGPRGGLVNTGELFF. In DNA, the CDR3 is TGTGCCAGCGGGCCCCGGGGGGGGCTCGTGAACACCGGGGAGCTGTTTTTT.